This T cell receptor beta chain is from a study of molecular identifiers for immune sequencing clone quantification. Study-level points and caveats: Barcode collisions between identical TCR molecules could shrink estimates of highly expanded clone sizes.

The CDR3 loop spans 11 amino acids. Germline V CDR1 and CDR2: DFQATT, SNEGSKA (reference sequence). As regards this clonotype: Its antigen remains unknown. A read error may explain this, as a much larger clone is one base away.

Generation of bulk TCR libraries relied on previously described methods and listed TCR primers. TCRdb itself ran the PCR reads through MiXCR, one entry per CDR3 protein. The sample has about 510,000 distinct CDR3 sequences; about 26% are singletons. Sorted naive CD8 T cells, roughly 20,000 to 1,100,000, were sequenced from 10%, 30% or 50% RNA. The sorting of naive CD8 T cells used the CD8+CD4-CCR7+CD45RA+ phenotype. This receptor was identified in a human donor in good health. Some libraries in this study had Jurkat cell RNA spiked in. The specimen was naive CD8+ T cells from blood, with Jurkat cell RNA spiked in. Subset here: FACS-sorted CD8+CD4-CCR7+CD45RA+ naive T cells. The V and J genes are TRBV20-1 and TRBJ2-7, with a weak D call TRBD1 (5 bases). The DNA for the CDR3 is TGCGGTGCCCATCAGGGATACGAGCAGTACTTC. This encodes CGAHQGYEQYF.